The present T cell receptor beta chain was sequenced within a study of shared clonotypes between healthy human individuals. The CDR3 totals 20 residues. Germline-derived CDR1 and CDR2 are LNHDA and SQIVND (reference sequence). With V trimmed by 5 bases and J by 0 bases, 15 bases remained unmatched. Sorted-subset replicate PCR reactions contained 200 ng DNA, corresponding to 29,000 or so T cell genomes. TCRdb keeps only in-frame clones here, not all; method: immunoSEQ multiplex PCR. The profile shows about a million clones, roughly 75% of them singletons. Sequencing used memory CD4+ T cells sorted from blood. Stated subset: CD45RA-negative fraction. The clonotype comes from a man aged 18-30 years in good health. The chain uses TRBV19 and TRBJ2-2; the match to TRBD1 covers 10 bases. The CDR3 sequence is CASSRRHGSTGGPNTGELFF. CDR3 DNA: TGTGCCAGTAGTCGCCGGCACGGGTCGACAGGGGGCCCGAACACCGGGGAGCTGTTTTTT. The whole variable domain, filled in from reference TRBV19 and TRBJ2-2, reads DGGITQSPKYLFRKEGQNVTLSCEQNLNHDAMYWYRQDPGQGLRLIYYSQIVNDFQKGDIAEGYSVSREKKESFPLTVTSAQKNPTAFYLCASSRRHGSTGGPNTGELFFGEGSRLTVL.